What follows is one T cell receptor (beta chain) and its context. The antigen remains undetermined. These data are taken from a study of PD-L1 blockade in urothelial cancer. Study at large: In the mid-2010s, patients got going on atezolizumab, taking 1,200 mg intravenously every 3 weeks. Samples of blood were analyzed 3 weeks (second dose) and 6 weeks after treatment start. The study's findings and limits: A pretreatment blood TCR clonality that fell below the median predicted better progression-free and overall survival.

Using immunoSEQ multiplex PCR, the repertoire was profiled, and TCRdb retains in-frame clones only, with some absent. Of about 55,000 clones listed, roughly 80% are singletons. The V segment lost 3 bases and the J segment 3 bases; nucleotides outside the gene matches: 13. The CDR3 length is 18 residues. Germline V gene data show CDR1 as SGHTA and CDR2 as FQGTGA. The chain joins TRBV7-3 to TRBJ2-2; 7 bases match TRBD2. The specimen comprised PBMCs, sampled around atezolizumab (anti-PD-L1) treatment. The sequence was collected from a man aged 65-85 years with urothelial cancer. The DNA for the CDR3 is TGTGCCAGCAGCTTGCTCGGACCCCAGGGAGGGTACACCGGGGAGCTGTTTTTT. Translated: CASSLLGPQGGYTGELFF.